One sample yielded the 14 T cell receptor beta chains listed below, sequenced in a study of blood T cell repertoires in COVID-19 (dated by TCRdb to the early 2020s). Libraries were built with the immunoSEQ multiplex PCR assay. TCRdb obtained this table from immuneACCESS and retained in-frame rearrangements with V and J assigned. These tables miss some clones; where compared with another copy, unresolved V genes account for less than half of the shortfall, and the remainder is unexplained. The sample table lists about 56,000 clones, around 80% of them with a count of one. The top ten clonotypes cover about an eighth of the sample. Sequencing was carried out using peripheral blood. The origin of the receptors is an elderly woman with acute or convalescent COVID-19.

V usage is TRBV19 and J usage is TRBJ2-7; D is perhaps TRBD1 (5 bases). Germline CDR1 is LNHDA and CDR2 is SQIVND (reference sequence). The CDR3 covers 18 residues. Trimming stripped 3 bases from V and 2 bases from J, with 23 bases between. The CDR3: CASSISVSGWYRPYEQYF. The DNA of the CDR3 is TGTGCCAGTAGTATTTCAGTCTCTGGTTGGTACAGGCCCTACGAGCAGTACTTC.

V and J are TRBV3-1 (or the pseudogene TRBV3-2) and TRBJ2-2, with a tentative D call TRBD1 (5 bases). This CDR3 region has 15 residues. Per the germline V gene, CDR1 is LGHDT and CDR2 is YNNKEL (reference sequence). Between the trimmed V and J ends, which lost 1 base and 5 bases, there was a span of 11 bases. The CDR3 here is CASSQATVRTGELFF. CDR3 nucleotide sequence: TGTGCCAGCAGCCAAGCGACAGTACGAACCGGGGAGCTGTTTTTT.

The CDR3 nucleotides are TGTGCCAGCTCACCAAAGACAGGATATAGCAATCAGCCCCAGCATTTT. This sequence encodes CASSPKTGYSNQPQHF. The V call is TRBV18, the J call TRBJ1-5; tentative D call: TRBD1 (6 bases). V lost 2 bases to trimming and J lost 0 bases, with 11 bases between them. The CDR3 is 16 amino acids. Germline lookup yields CDR1 KGHSH and CDR2 LQKENI.

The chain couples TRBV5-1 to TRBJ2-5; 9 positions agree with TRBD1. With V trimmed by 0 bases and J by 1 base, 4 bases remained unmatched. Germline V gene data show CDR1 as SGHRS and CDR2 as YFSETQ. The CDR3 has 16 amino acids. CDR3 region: CASSLGQGGIQETQYF. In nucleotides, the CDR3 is TGCGCCAGCAGCTTGGGACAGGGGGGGATCCAAGAGACCCAGTACTTC.

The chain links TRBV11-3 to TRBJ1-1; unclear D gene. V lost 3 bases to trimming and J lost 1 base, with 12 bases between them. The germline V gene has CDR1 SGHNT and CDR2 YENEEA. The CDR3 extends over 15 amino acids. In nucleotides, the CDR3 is TGTGCCAGCAGCTTGAGAAACGCGGGGAACACTGAAGCTTTCTTT. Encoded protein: CASSLRNAGNTEAFF.

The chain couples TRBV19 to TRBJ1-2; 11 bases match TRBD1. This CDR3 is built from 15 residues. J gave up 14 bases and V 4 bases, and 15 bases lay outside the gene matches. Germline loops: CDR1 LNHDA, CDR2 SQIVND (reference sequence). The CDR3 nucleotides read TGTGCCAGTAGTAACCCTCCCCGGACAGGGGGCATGGAGACCTTC. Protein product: CASSNPPRTGGMETF.

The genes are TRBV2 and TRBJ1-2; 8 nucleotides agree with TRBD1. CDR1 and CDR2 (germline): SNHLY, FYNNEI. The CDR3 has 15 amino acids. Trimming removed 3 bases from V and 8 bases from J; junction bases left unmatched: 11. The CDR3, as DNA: TGTGCCAGCAGTGACGGGCCTGACAGGGGAGGCGGCTACACCTTC. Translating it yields CASSDGPDRGGGYTF.

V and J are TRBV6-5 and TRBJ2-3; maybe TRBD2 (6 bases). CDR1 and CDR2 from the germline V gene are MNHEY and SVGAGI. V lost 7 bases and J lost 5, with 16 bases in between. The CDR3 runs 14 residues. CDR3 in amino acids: CASKKTGLKDTQYF. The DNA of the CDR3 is TGTGCCAGCAAAAAAACGGGACTCAAAGATACGCAGTATTTT.

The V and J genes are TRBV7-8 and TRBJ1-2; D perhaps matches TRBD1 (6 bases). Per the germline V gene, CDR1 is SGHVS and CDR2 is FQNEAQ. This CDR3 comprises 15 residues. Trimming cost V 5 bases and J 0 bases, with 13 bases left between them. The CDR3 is CASSPGRTANYGYTF. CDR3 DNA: TGTGCCAGCAGCCCAGGCCGGACAGCTAACTATGGCTACACCTTC.

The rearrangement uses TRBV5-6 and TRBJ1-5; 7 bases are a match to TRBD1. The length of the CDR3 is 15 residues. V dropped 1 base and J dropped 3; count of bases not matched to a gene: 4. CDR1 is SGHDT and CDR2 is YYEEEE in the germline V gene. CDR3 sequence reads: CASSLRGGVNQPQHF. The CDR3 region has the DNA TGTGCCAGCAGCTTGAGAGGGGGCGTCAATCAGCCCCAGCATTTT.

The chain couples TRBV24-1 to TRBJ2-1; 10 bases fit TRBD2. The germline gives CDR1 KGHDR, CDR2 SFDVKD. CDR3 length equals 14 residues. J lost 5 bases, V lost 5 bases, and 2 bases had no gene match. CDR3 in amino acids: CATSGSGGDNEQFF. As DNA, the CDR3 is TGTGCCACCAGTGGCAGCGGGGGGGACAATGAGCAGTTCTTC.

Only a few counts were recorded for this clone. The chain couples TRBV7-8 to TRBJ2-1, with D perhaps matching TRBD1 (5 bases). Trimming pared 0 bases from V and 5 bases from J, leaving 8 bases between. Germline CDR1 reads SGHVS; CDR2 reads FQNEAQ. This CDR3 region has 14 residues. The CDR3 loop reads CASSLAGLHNEQFF. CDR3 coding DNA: TGTGCCAGCAGCTTAGCGGGGCTTCACAATGAGCAGTTCTTC.

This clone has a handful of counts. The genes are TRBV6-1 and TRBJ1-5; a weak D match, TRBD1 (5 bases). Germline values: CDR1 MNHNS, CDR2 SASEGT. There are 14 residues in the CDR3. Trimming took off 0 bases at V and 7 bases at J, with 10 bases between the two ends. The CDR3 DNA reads TGTGCCAGCAGTGAAGCGGTCAAGGGGCAGCCCCAGCATTTT. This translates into CASSEAVKGQPQHF.

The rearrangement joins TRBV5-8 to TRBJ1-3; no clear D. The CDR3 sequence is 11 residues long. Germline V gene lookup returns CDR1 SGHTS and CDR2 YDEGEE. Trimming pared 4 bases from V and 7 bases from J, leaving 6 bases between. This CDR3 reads CASSPRNTIYF. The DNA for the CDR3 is TGTGCCAGCAGCCCTAGGAACACCATATATTTT.